This TCR beta chain was observed in a study of PD-1 blockade in classical Hodgkin lymphoma. Whole-study results and caveats: Relapsed/refractory patients reportedly had the lowest baseline TCR diversity, below newly diagnosed patients, who were below healthy donors.

Noted time point: cycle 4 day 1 (C4D1), after 6 weeks of nivolumab. Every patient relapsed after autologous stem cell transplantation, and brentuximab vedotin exposure varied. Isolation of CD4+ T cells from thawed PBMCs was performed by magnetic negative selection. A remark on this clone: Its antigen is unknown.

CDR1 and CDR2 (germline): SGHVS, FQNEAQ. The ends were cut back, 5 bases at V and 5 bases at J, with 15 bases in the middle. There are 14 residues in the CDR3. Method: immunoSEQ multiplex PCR; TCRdb's copy keeps in-frame clones and lacks some. This sample has tens of thousands of clones, with around 80% found just once. The material sequenced was CD4+ T cells from blood, taken before the fourth cycle of nivolumab. This chain uses TRBV7-8 with TRBJ2-5; D might be TRBD1 or TRBD2, each matching 6 bases. This receptor was taken from a human donor with classical Hodgkin lymphoma. CDR3 amino acids: CASSPGGPRETQYF. CDR3 bases: TGTGCCAGCAGCCCTGGGGGGCCGAGGGAGACCCAGTACTTC.